This T cell receptor (beta chain) was retrieved from a study of blood T cell repertoires in COVID-19. The overall study: PBMCs, B-cell-depleted T cells, or T cells were the source of the cDNA or gDNA that made up the material.

Germline CDR1 SGHNT, CDR2 YYREEE (reference sequence). Trimming stripped 2 bases from V and 5 bases from J, with 16 bases between. This CDR3 has 15 amino acids. Methods used by the authors: The authors estimated nucleated cell counts from reference gene primer amplification. Profiling relied on immunoSEQ multiplex PCR, and the TCRdb table lists in-frame clones only, not all of them. Clonal size and the V and J genes are those of that table, whereas D and trimming came from the DNA. The data contain more than 55,000 clones, around 89% of them singletons. Recruited during active infection, patients (from Seattle) were subsequently followed longitudinally.

The gene calls are TRBV5-4 and TRBJ1-1, with D possibly matching TRBD1 (5 bases). Sequencing used peripheral blood. The receptor was derived from a woman aged 60 to 75 with COVID-19, enrolled during active disease. CDR3 DNA: TGTGCCAGCAGCTTTAATCGGGGGAAAGGAACTGAAGCTTTCTTT. Translating gives CASSFNRGKGTEAFF.